The rows below give T cell receptor beta chains drawn from one sample of a study of blood T cells in healthy people across ages. TCRdb itself ran the 5' RACE reads through MiXCR, one entry per CDR3 protein. The sample has around 1,600,000 distinct CDR3 sequences, roughly 43% seen once. The sequenced material came from blood. Source of these receptors: a woman between 18 and 30 years old in good health. CDR3s include the opening cysteine and the closing phenylalanine or tryptophan. A D gene is named only where the DNA matches it firmly. The size entry is marked missing in some rows and otherwise reads once, few, many or a size class.

>-|TRBV27|TRBJ1-1|-
CATRRFMNTEAFF
TGTGCCACCAGAAGATTCATGAACACTGAAGCTTTCTTT
>-|TRBV6-2/TRBV6-3|TRBJ2-5|TRBD2
CASTDLPSGSGETQYF
TGTGCCAGCACCGACCTCCCTAGCGGGAGTGGAGAGACCCAGTACTTC
>-|TRBV9|TRBJ1-2|-
CVSTRAPPNYGYTF
TGTGTCAGCACGAGGGCACCGCCCAACTATGGCTACACCTTC
>-|TRBV7-6|TRBJ2-3|-
CASSRNPGSTDTQYF
TGTGCCAGCAGCCGAAACCCGGGTAGCACAGATACGCAGTATTTT
>-|TRBV20-1|TRBJ1-3|-
CSAREDPFSGNTIYF
TGCAGTGCTAGAGAAGATCCCTTCTCTGGAAACACCATATATTTT
>few|TRBV28|TRBJ1-6|-
CASSLGAYYNSPLHF
TGTGCCAGCAGTTTAGGTGCCTACTATAATTCACCCCTCCACTTT
>-|TRBV6-6|TRBJ1-2|TRBD1
CASNSVKQGSVNYGYTF
TGTGCCAGCAATTCAGTAAAACAGGGGAGCGTCAACTATGGCTACACCTTC
>-|TRBV11-2|TRBJ2-1|-
CASSLGGHRRDSMSEQFF
TGTGCCAGCAGCTTAGGGGGGCACAGACGGGACTCCATGAGTGAGCAGTTCTTC
>few|TRBV12-3/TRBV12-4|TRBJ2-1|-
CASCNLPGAPFREQFF
TGTGCCAGTTGTAACCTGCCCGGGGCCCCTTTTAGAGAGCAGTTCTTC
>-|TRBV28|TRBJ1-4|-
CAGSRALNEKLFF
TGTGCCGGCAGCCGGGCTTTAAATGAAAAACTGTTTTTT
>-|TRBV27|TRBJ2-7|TRBD1
CASKRGQASSYEQYF
TGTGCCAGCAAACGGGGACAGGCGAGCTCCTACGAGCAGTACTTC
>-|TRBV7-8|TRBJ2-7|TRBD1
CASGSFGTGEYEQYF
TGTGCCAGCGGCTCATTCGGGACAGGGGAATACGAGCAGTACTTC
>-|TRBV28|TRBJ2-4|-
CASSLWGDNEQYF
TGTGCCAGCAGTTTATGGGGGGATAATGAGCAGTACTTC
>-|TRBV7-9|TRBJ1-2|-
CASSLWSSVYGYTF
TGTGCCAGCAGCTTATGGTCTTCAGTCTATGGCTACACCTTC
>-|TRBV24-1|TRBJ2-5|-
CATSESYQETQYF
TGTGCCACCAGTGAGTCGTACCAAGAGACCCAGTACTTC
>-|TRBV20-1|TRBJ2-1|TRBD2
CSAGNPSGSYNEQFF
TGCAGTGCTGGGAACCCTAGCGGGAGCTACAATGAGCAGTTCTTC
>few|TRBV25-1|TRBJ2-3|-
CASSDNTQYF
TGTGCCAGCAGCGATAATACGCAGTATTTT
>-|TRBV20-1|TRBJ2-7|-
CSAVGDFSVEQYF
TGCAGTGCTGTTGGGGACTTTAGTGTCGAGCAGTACTTC
>-|TRBV20-1|TRBJ1-2|TRBD1
CSATTGGVFEGNYGYTF
TGCAGTGCCACTACAGGGGGCGTCTTCGAAGGAAATTATGGCTACACCTTC
>-|TRBV20-1|TRBJ1-1|TRBD1
CSATLDRVNTEAFF
TGCAGTGCAACACTTGACAGGGTCAACACTGAAGCTTTCTTT
>-|TRBV27|TRBJ2-7|TRBD2
CASSPETSGANEQYF
TGTGCCAGCAGTCCCGAGACTAGCGGGGCCAACGAGCAGTACTTC
>few|TRBV6-5|TRBJ1-1|TRBD1
CASSSPGQGEAFF
TGTGCCAGCAGTTCACCGGGACAGGGCGAAGCTTTCTTT
>few|TRBV27|TRBJ1-2|TRBD1
CASSLTGSPSYGYTF
TGTGCCAGCAGTCTGACAGGGTCCCCCAGCTATGGCTACACCTTC
>-|TRBV27|TRBJ1-2|-
CASKGQSHNYGCTF
TGTGCCAGCAAAGGACAGAGTCATAACTATGGCTGCACCTTC
>-|TRBV11-2|TRBJ1-6|TRBD1
CASSRTGEFSPLHF
TGTGCCAGCAGCCGGACAGGGGAGTTTTCACCCCTCCACTTT
>-|TRBV7-2|TRBJ2-1|-
CASSLGVGPGKFF
TGTGCCAGCAGCTTAGGAGTAGGGCCCGGAAAGTTCTTC
>-|TRBV6-6|TRBJ2-7|TRBD1
CASSNRGFGEQYF
TGTGCCAGCAGTAACAGGGGTTTTGGCGAGCAGTACTTC
>-|TRBV5-1|TRBJ2-5|TRBD2
CASSLGLAAREQETQYF
TGCGCCAGCAGCTTGGGACTAGCGGCACGGGAGCAAGAGACCCAGTACTTC
>-|TRBV27|TRBJ2-7|TRBD2
CSSFGTRGVEQYF
TGTAGCAGTTTCGGGACTAGGGGTGTCGAGCAGTACTTC
>-|TRBV12-3/TRBV12-4|TRBJ2-7|TRBD1
CASSLGGQGSVYEQYF
TGTGCCAGCAGTTTAGGGGGACAGGGTTCGGTCTACGAGCAGTACTTC
>-|TRBV10-3|TRBJ2-5|-
CAISESTGETQYF
TGTGCCATCAGTGAGTCGACCGGAGAGACCCAGTACTTC
>-|TRBV27|TRBJ2-3|TRBD2
CASSWIGGRTDTQYF
TGTGCCAGCAGTTGGATAGGCGGGAGGACAGATACGCAGTATTTT
>-|TRBV7-6|TRBJ1-2|-
CANSLGSRDGGYTF
TGTGCCAACAGCTTAGGTTCGAGGGATGGGGGCTACACCTTC
>-|TRBV9|TRBJ2-5|-
CASSVEQGETQYF
TGTGCCAGCAGCGTAGAACAGGGCGAGACCCAGTACTTC
>few|TRBV7-6|TRBJ2-1|-
CASSSEVRTNLGPGQFF
TGTGCCAGCAGCTCAGAGGTCCGGACTAATTTGGGTCCTGGGCAGTTCTTC
>-|TRBV20-1|TRBJ2-4|-
CSATEGGDIQYF
TGCAGTGCCACCGAGGGGGGAGACATTCAGTACTTC
>few|TRBV20-1|TRBJ2-2|TRBD1
CSARGPPGQHTGELFF
TGCAGTGCTAGAGGACCGCCGGGACAGCACACCGGGGAGCTGTTTTTT
>-|TRBV27|TRBJ2-1|TRBD2
CASSSPSGRASNEQFF
TGTGCCAGCAGTTCCCCGAGCGGGAGGGCCTCCAATGAGCAGTTCTTC
>-|TRBV12-5|TRBJ1-1|-
CASGQGRAEAFF
TGTGCTAGTGGTCAGGGTCGTGCTGAAGCTTTCTTT
>-|TRBV12-3/TRBV12-4|TRBJ1-2|-
CASSSDILKGYTF
TGTGCCAGCAGTTCAGACATCTTGAAGGGCTACACCTTC
>few|TRBV11-2|TRBJ1-2|-
CASSSDPRSDYGYTF
TGTGCCAGCAGCTCCGACCCACGTTCTGACTATGGCTACACCTTC
>few|TRBV6-2/TRBV6-3|TRBJ2-5|-
CASSPGQIPGETQYF
TGTGCCAGCAGCCCGGGACAAATCCCAGGAGAGACCCAGTACTTC
>-|TRBV2|TRBJ1-2|-
CASSGHLMGYTF
TGTGCCAGCAGCGGGCACCTTATGGGCTACACCTTC
>-|TRBV6-2/TRBV6-3|TRBJ1-5|-
CASTRSGVNQPQHF
TGTGCCAGCACCAGGAGTGGGGTCAATCAGCCCCAGCATTTT
>few|TRBV7-2|TRBJ2-3|-
CASSLTAGLITDTQYF
TGTGCCAGCAGCTTAACAGCGGGCCTGATCACAGATACGCAGTATTTT
>few|TRBV15|TRBJ1-2|-
CATSRDRWPHHPTF
TGTGCCACCAGCAGAGATCGGTGGCCCCACCACCCCACCTTC
>-|TRBV6-6|TRBJ2-3|-
CASSYSVSWARDTQYF
TGTGCCAGCAGTTACTCGGTTAGCTGGGCCCGAGATACGCAGTATTTT
>-|TRBV9|TRBJ2-3|-
CASSPRSISTDTQYF
TGTGCCAGCAGCCCTCGGAGCATAAGCACAGATACGCAGTATTTT
>once|TRBV18|TRBJ1-4|-
CASSPGVLNEKLFF
TGTGCCAGCTCACCAGGGGTTCTTAATGAAAAACTGTTTTTT
>-|TRBV27|TRBJ1-2|TRBD1
CASSLLGEEGAYGYTF
TGTGCCAGCAGTTTATTGGGTGAGGAGGGGGCATATGGCTACACCTTC
>few|TRBV12-5|TRBJ2-2|-
CASGLVPGNTGELFF
TGTGCTAGTGGTTTGGTCCCAGGGAACACCGGGGAGCTGTTTTTT
>few|TRBV20-1|TRBJ2-7|-
CSARGAGGGYEQYF
TGCAGTGCTAGGGGAGCCGGGGGCGGGTACGAGCAGTACTTC
>-|TRBV10-3|TRBJ2-1|TRBD1
CATSGQGEYNEQFF
TGTGCCACCTCGGGACAGGGAGAATACAATGAGCAGTTCTTC
>few|TRBV10-3|TRBJ1-1|-
CASGQNTNTEAFF
TGTGCCTCCGGACAGAACACAAACACTGAAGCTTTCTTT
>-|TRBV7-7|TRBJ2-1|-
CASSFSAGAAYNEQFF
TGTGCTAGCAGCTTCTCCGCTGGCGCGGCCTACAATGAGCAGTTCTTC
>-|TRBV28|TRBJ2-1|-
CASLTTGPPAYNEQFF
TGTGCCAGCCTCACCACAGGACCCCCGGCTTACAATGAGCAGTTCTTC
>-|TRBV18|TRBJ2-7|TRBD1
CASSPDREIQYF
TGTGCCAGCTCACCAGACAGGGAGATTCAGTACTTC